This T cell receptor beta chain was found in a study of PD-1 blockade in mismatch repair-deficient tumors. In germline, CDR1 is SGHDT, CDR2 YYEEEE. V dropped 4 bases and J dropped 14 bases, with 17 bases sitting between them. The length of the CDR3 is 12 residues. Sequencing used immunoSEQ multiplex PCR; TCRdb keeps in-frame clones, though not all of them. The sample includes some 120,000 clones, 88% of them seen just once. Mismatch repair deficiency was confirmed in all patients, by PCR or immunohistochemistry. TCR sequencing covered a few patients who responded to pembrolizumab. J is TRBJ2-3 and V is TRBV5-6; D could derive from TRBD1 or TRBD2 (5 bases each). The origin of this receptor is an adult with mismatch repair-deficient cancer. Sequenced material: peripheral blood, taken 72 weeks after starting pembrolizumab. CDR3 in amino acids: CASSQQGDHGYF. The CDR3 DNA follows: TGTGCCAGCAGCCAGCAAGGGGACCATGGGTATTTT.